This TCR beta chain was sequenced for a study of beta chain features in type 1 diabetes. Study results and caveats: PCR may have favored shorter templates equally in patients and controls. All four CD4+ subsets from Type 1 diabetes patients carried moderately but significantly shorter TCRB CDR3s.

Expressed TCRB transcripts were sequenced after all isolated RNA was converted to cDNA. Average reads for naive, central memory and regulatory T cell samples were about 3.57 million. Sequenced by immunoSEQ multiplex PCR; TCRdb stores in-frame clones only, minus some. The data hold approximately 360,000 clones, with about 12% observed a single time. Central memory, naive, regulatory and stem cell-like memory CD4+ cells were sorted by CD45RO/CCR7/CD25/CD127/CD95/CD27. The purity of all sorted populations exceeded 95%. Germline lookup yields CDR1 SGHTA and CDR2 FQGNSA. V lost 4 bases to trimming and J lost 5 bases, with 9 bases between them. The CDR3 sequence is 13 residues long. This clone has more than one count but fewer than ten. Its antigen remains unidentified.

The rearrangement uses TRBV7-2 and TRBJ1-5, with a tentative D call TRBD1 (5 bases). Sequencing used naive CD4+ T cells from blood. This clonotype was sampled from a woman aged 18 to 35 with type 1 diabetes. CDR3 amino acids: CASSYRRDQPQHF. In DNA, the CDR3 is TGTGCCAGCAGCTACAGGAGAGATCAGCCCCAGCATTTT.